The 23 T cell receptor beta chains below all came from one sample that was sequenced in a study of control samples from healthy donors and cancer patients. Method: immunoSEQ multiplex PCR; TCRdb's copy keeps in-frame clones and lacks some. The table records 70,000 to 100,000 clones, 91% of them present only once. Sequencing was carried out using blood. Source of these receptors: a man aged 50 or older in good health.

J is TRBJ1-4 and V is TRBV2; D not resolved. In germline, CDR1 is SNHLY, CDR2 FYNNEI. This CDR3 has 12 amino acids. V was pared by 6 bases and J by 1 base, with 3 bases between. The CDR3 protein is CASSRTNEKLFF. The CDR3 DNA sequence: TGTGCCAGCAGCAGAACTAATGAAAAACTGTTTTTT. The full variable domain, its missing parts supplied by reference TRBV2 and TRBJ1-4, is EPEVTQTPSHQVTQMGQEVILRCVPISNHLYFYWYRQILGQKVEFLVSFYNNEISEKSEIFDDQFSVERPDGSNFTLKIRSTKLEDSAMYFCASSRTNEKLFFGSGTQLSVL.

The chain carries TRBV27 and TRBJ1-2; TRBD1 aligns across 8 bases. V trimming: 7 bases; J trimming: 4 bases; junction bases outside the gene matches: 8. The CDR3 extends over 14 amino acids. Germline V CDR1 and CDR2: MNHEY, SMNVEV (reference sequence). CDR3 loop: CASNRDRLLYGYTF. Written as DNA, the CDR3 is TGTGCCAGCAACAGGGACAGGCTCCTCTATGGCTACACCTTC.

V gene TRBV27 combines with J gene TRBJ2-1; 7 bases are shared with TRBD1. Per germline, CDR1 MNHEY and CDR2 SMNVEV (reference sequence). The junction had 6 bases not matched to a gene; V was cut back by 6 bases and J by 4 bases. The CDR3 has 14 amino acids. The CDR3: CASSPTGAYNEQFF. CDR3 coding DNA: TGTGCCAGCAGCCCCACAGGGGCGTACAATGAGCAGTTCTTC.

The rearrangement uses TRBV3-1 (or the pseudogene TRBV3-2) and TRBJ2-1; the match to TRBD2 covers 12 bases. CDR1 LGHDT and CDR2 YNNKEL come from the germline V gene (reference sequence). J was trimmed by 6 bases and V by 4 bases; bases with no gene match: 1. The CDR3 is 14 amino acids. The CDR3 reads CASSLTSGGNEQFF. CDR3 sequence (DNA): TGTGCCAGCAGCCTGACTAGCGGGGGCAATGAGCAGTTCTTC.

This sequence joins TRBV7-9 and TRBJ1-4; D is perhaps TRBD1 (5 bases). Germline loops: CDR1 SEHNR, CDR2 FQNEAQ (reference sequence). The V end was cut by 5 bases, the J end by 5 bases, with 15 bases between. The length of the CDR3 is 15 residues. CDR3 nucleotide sequence: TGTGCCAGCAGCCAAGGCGGGGCGCGCAATGAAAAACTGTTTTTT. Its translation is CASSQGGARNEKLFF.

This chain uses TRBV27 with TRBJ1-5; D not certain. Looked up from germline, CDR1 is MNHEY and CDR2 is SMNVEV (reference sequence). Trimming left V 5 bases short and J 0 bases short, with 5 bases between. This CDR3 is 13 amino acids long. The CDR3 DNA is TGTGCCAGCAGTGGGGATAGCAATCAGCCCCAGCATTTT. Protein: CASSGDSNQPQHF.

V is TRBV5-6 and J is TRBJ2-7; a possible D gene is TRBD2 (5 bases). CDR1 is SGHDT and CDR2 is YYEEEE in the germline V gene. The CDR3 runs to 13 residues. V was cut by 3 bases and J by 0 bases, with 7 bases left in between. This chain's CDR3 is CASSSRVSYEQYF. The CDR3 region has the DNA TGTGCCAGCAGCTCGCGGGTCTCCTACGAGCAGTACTTC.

V and J are TRBV27 and TRBJ2-3; D ambiguous. CDR3 length: 15 amino acids. Germline-derived CDR1 and CDR2 are MNHEY and SMNVEV (reference sequence). Between the trimmed V and J ends, which lost 2 bases and 1 base, there was a span of 10 bases. The CDR3 region is CASSLRPLGTDTQYF. The CDR3, as DNA: TGTGCCAGCAGTTTAAGACCCCTGGGCACAGATACGCAGTATTTT.

This chain links TRBV19 with TRBJ1-3, with TRBD1 matching 7 bases. The CDR3 length is 14 residues. Germline CDR1 LNHDA, CDR2 SQIVND (reference sequence). The ends lost 6 bases at V and 3 bases at J; junction bases unmatched: 5. As DNA, the CDR3 is TGTGCCAGTAGAAGACAGGGTGGTGGAAACACCATATATTTT. Its protein is CASRRQGGGNTIYF.

The chain carries TRBV19 and TRBJ1-5; TRBD1 is a possible D gene (5 bases). The CDR3 covers 15 residues. Germline values: CDR1 LNHDA, CDR2 SQIVND (reference sequence). Between the trimmed V and J ends, which lost 2 bases and 8 bases, there was a span of 16 bases. The CDR3 reads CASSITGMGPKPQHF. The CDR3 bases are TGTGCCAGTAGTATAACGGGTATGGGGCCGAAGCCCCAGCATTTT.

Only one count was recorded for this clone. The chain uses TRBV18 and TRBJ1-5; tentative D call: TRBD1 (6 bases). The CDR3 contains 17 residues. The V and J ends lost 4 bases and 2 bases respectively, with 18 bases between them. Germline CDR1 reads KGHSH; CDR2 reads LQKENI. CDR3 DNA: TGTGCCAGCTCACTATTACCGGGGGGCACAGGCAATCAGCCCCAGCATTTT. Its translation is CASSLLPGGTGNQPQHF.

Here the CDR3 reads CSVDHRGMNTEAFF. CDR3 nucleotides: TGCAGCGTTGATCACAGGGGGATGAACACTGAAGCTTTCTTT. The V and J genes are TRBV29-1 and TRBJ1-1, with 8 bases fitting TRBD1. The CDR3 sequence is 14 residues long. V was pared by 3 bases and J by 0 bases, with 3 bases of the junction left unmatched. CDR1 SQVTM and CDR2 ANQGSEA come from the germline V gene.

The chain recombines TRBV18 with TRBJ1-2, with 9 bases fitting TRBD1. Germline values: CDR1 KGHSH, CDR2 LQKENI. Germline trimming cut 6 bases from V and 4 bases from J; bases unmatched to any gene: 6. This CDR3 comprises 14 residues. Here the CDR3 DNA reads TGTGCCAGCTCGCGGGACAGGGACGTCTATGGCTACACCTTC. This encodes CASSRDRDVYGYTF.

J is TRBJ2-1 and V is TRBV29-1; 7 bases map to TRBD1. This CDR3 is built from 13 residues. V gave up 7 bases and J gave up 3 bases; unmatched junction bases: 6. Germline V gene lookup returns CDR1 SQVTM and CDR2 ANQGSEA. CDR3 nucleotides: TGCAGCGCGAGAGGGGGCAGCTACAATGAGCAGTTCTTC. Amino acid sequence: CSARGGSYNEQFF.

The chain couples TRBV19 to TRBJ1-4; TRBD1 agrees at 7 bases. The CDR3 has 15 amino acids. The germline gives CDR1 LNHDA, CDR2 SQIVND (reference sequence). J was trimmed by 0 bases and V by 6 bases; bases with no gene match: 4. As DNA, the CDR3 is TGTGCCAGTAGGGGACAGACATCAACTAATGAAAAACTGTTTTTT. This gives the protein CASRGQTSTNEKLFF. Combining the CDR3 with reference TRBV19 and TRBJ1-4 gives the whole variable domain DGGITQSPKYLFRKEGQNVTLSCEQNLNHDAMYWYRQDPGQGLRLIYYSQIVNDFQKGDIAEGYSVSREKKESFPLTVTSAQKNPTAFYLCASRGQTSTNEKLFFGSGTQLSVL.

J is TRBJ2-3 and V is TRBV10-2; 7 nucleotides agree with TRBD1. The trim removed 7 bases at V and 1 base at J, leaving 5 bases unmatched. Germline CDR1 is WSHSY and CDR2 is SAAADI. CDR3 length: 14 amino acids. The CDR3 sequence is CASKTGVGTDTQYF. The DNA for the CDR3 is TGCGCCAGCAAAACAGGGGTAGGCACAGATACGCAGTATTTT.

This chain links TRBV7-2 with TRBJ1-2, with D maybe TRBD1 (5 bases). V dropped 1 base and J dropped 4 bases, with 13 bases sitting between them. CDR3 length: 15 amino acids. CDR1 and CDR2 (germline): SGHTA, FQGNSA. Written as DNA, the CDR3 is TGTGCCAGCAGCTTAGGGTATGGGACCGGCTATGGCTACACCTTC. This gives the protein CASSLGYGTGYGYTF.

The chain recombines TRBV14 with TRBJ1-6, with D tentatively TRBD1 (6 bases). CDR3 size: 14 residues. V lost 1 base to trimming and J lost 10 bases, with 11 bases between them. Germline V gene data show CDR1 as SGHDN and CDR2 as FVKESK. CDR3 region: CASSQVGGASPLHF. The CDR3 bases are TGTGCCAGCAGCCAAGTAGGGGGGGCCTCACCCCTCCACTTT.

The chain is built from TRBV30 and TRBJ1-5; D not resolved. Trimming pared 2 bases from V and 2 bases from J, leaving 7 bases between. The CDR3 is 13 residues long. The germline gives CDR1 GTSNPN, CDR2 SVGIG (reference sequence). The CDR3 DNA sequence: TGTGCCTGGAGTCGACAAGGCAATCAGCCCCAGCATTTT. It is translated as CAWSRQGNQPQHF.

The chain has TRBV6-5 and TRBJ1-6, with a possible D match to TRBD1 (5 bases). There are 14 residues in the CDR3. V lost 6 bases to trimming and J lost 9 bases, with 15 bases between them. CDR1 and CDR2 (germline): MNHEY, SVGAGI. The CDR3 here is CASSQVGASSPLHF. CDR3 nucleotide sequence: TGTGCCAGCAGCCAGGTTGGGGCAAGTTCACCCCTCCACTTT.

This clone occurred a few times. This chain links TRBV5-1 with TRBJ2-2, with TRBD2 matching over 9 bases. Germline trimming cut 1 base from V and 7 bases from J; bases unmatched to any gene: 5. This CDR3 has 15 residues. Germline assignment: CDR1 SGHRS and CDR2 YFSETQ. The CDR3 is CASSLSPAGGGELFF. CDR3 sequence (DNA): TGCGCCAGCAGCTTGTCCCCAGCGGGGGGCGGGGAGCTGTTTTTT.

The rearrangement joins TRBV18 to TRBJ2-2, with 8 bases lining up with TRBD1. Germline trimming cut 3 bases from V and 1 base from J; bases unmatched to any gene: 10. Germline V CDR1 and CDR2: KGHSH, LQKENI. CDR3 length equals 18 residues. DNA of the CDR3: TGTGCCAGCTCACCCCAAGGATCCGGGACAGGGAACACCGGGGAGCTGTTTTTT. Its translation is CASSPQGSGTGNTGELFF.

Concerning this clone: The identical CDR3 is also encoded by other nucleotide sequences in the sample. The rearrangement joins TRBV30 to TRBJ1-6, with D tentatively TRBD1 (6 bases). This CDR3 is 13 amino acids long. V was pared by 1 base and J by 7 bases, with 8 bases between. Germline V gene data show CDR1 as GTSNPN and CDR2 as SVGIG (reference sequence). CDR3 sequence reads: CAWSGQGNSPLHF. The CDR3 DNA is TGTGCCTGGAGTGGGCAGGGGAATTCACCCCTCCACTTT.